This TCR beta chain was recovered during a study of response to subunit inactivated influenza vaccine. Study-wide points: T cells newly recruited by each seasonal influenza vaccination are few, the authors suggested.

Worth noting for this clonotype: What it binds is unknown.

Germline trimming cut 6 bases from V and 5 bases from J; bases unmatched to any gene: 6. CDR3 length: 13 residues. Germline V lookup: CDR1 MNHNS, CDR2 SASEGT. TCRdb ran MiXCR on the RT-PCR reads and lists one entry per CDR3 protein. Among roughly 650,000 distinct CDR3 sequences, 15% to 19% were seen once, and the ten largest hold 9.5% to 13%. Specimen: PBMCs from blood, collected about 11 days after vaccination. The TCR comes from a man aged 50-59 years who received an inactivated influenza vaccine. This sequence joins TRBV6-1 and TRBJ2-5; 7 bases fit TRBD1. CDR3 amino acids: CASSGQAGETQYF. The DNA of the CDR3 is TGTGCCAGCAGCGGACAGGCAGGGGAGACCCAGTACTTC.